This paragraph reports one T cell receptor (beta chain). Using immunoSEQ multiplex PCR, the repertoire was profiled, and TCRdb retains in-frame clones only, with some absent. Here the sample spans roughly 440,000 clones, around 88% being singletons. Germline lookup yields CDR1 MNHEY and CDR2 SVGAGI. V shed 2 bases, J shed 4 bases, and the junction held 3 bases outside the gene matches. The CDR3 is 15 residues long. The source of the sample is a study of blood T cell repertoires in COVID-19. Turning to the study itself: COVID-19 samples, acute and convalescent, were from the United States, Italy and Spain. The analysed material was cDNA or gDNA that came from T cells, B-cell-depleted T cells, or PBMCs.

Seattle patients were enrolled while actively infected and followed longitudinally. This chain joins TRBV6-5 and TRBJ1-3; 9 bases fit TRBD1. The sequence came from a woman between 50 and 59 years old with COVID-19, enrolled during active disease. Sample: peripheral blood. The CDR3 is CASSYRQGGGNTIYF. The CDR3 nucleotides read TGTGCCAGCAGTTACAGACAGGGGGGAGGAAACACCATATATTTT.